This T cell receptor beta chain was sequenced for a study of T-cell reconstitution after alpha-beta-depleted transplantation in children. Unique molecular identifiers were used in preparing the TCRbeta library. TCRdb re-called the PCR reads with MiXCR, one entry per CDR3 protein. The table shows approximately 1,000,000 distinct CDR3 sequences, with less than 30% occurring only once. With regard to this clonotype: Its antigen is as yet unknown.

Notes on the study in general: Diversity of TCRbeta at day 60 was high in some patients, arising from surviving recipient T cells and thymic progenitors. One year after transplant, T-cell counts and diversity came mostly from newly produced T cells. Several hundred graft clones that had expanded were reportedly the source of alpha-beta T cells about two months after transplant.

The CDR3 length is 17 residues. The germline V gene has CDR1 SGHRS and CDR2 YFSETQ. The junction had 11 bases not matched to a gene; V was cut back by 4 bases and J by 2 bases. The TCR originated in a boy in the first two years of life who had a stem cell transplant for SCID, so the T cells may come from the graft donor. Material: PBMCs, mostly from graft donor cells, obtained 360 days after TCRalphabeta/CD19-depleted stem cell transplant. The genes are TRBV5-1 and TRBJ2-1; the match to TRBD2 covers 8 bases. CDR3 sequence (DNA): TGCGCCAGCAGCCCCGGGGGGGGAGTTTTTACCTACAATGAGCAGTTCTTC. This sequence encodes CASSPGGGVFTYNEQFF. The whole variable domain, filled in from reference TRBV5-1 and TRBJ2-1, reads KAGVTQTPRYLIKTRGQQVTLSCSPISGHRSVSWYQQTPGQGLQFLFEYFSETQRNKGNFPGRFSGRQFSNSRSEMNVSTLELGDSALYLCASSPGGGVFTYNEQFFGPGTRLTVL.